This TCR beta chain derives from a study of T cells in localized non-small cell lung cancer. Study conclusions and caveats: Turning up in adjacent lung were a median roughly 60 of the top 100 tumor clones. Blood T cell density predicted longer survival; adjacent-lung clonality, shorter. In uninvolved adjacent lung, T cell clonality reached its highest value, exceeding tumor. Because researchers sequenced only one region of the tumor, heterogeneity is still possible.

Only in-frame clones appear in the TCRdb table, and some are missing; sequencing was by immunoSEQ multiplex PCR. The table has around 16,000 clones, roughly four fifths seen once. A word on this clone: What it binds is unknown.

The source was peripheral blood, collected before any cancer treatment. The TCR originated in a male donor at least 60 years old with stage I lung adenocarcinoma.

The CDR3 is CAWSVPLGDRATEAFF. DNA for the CDR3: TGTGCCTGGAGTGTACCCCTAGGGGACAGGGCGACTGAAGCTTTCTTT. V and J are TRBV30 and TRBJ1-1, with 9 bases that match TRBD1. The CDR3 extends over 16 amino acids. V lost 0 bases to trimming and J lost 5 bases; unmatched junction nucleotides: 10. The germline CDR1 and CDR2 sequences are GTSNPN and SVGIG (reference sequence).